This section outlines one T cell receptor (beta chain) sequence together with its context. Its antigen is currently unknown. Using a J-beta primer mix together with a sample-barcoded 5' primer, a second PCR was run for roughly 7 to 11 cycles. MiXCR was run by TCRdb on the 5' RACE reads, yielding one entry per CDR3 protein. The sample lists about 780,000 distinct CDR3 sequences, 20% to 30% seen once, with 3% in the top ten. The data originate from a study of blood T cells in healthy people across ages. The CDR3 is 15 amino acids. The V segment lost 3 bases and the J segment 3 bases; nucleotides outside the gene matches: 7. Germline V gives CDR1 DFQATT, CDR2 SNEGSKA (reference sequence). General study findings and limits: Age brought a roughly linear fall in TCR beta diversity measured per million T cells.

The data were also submitted as part of a second study, on T cells of mothers and their children. That study reports: RNA that had been extracted went wholly into cDNA synthesis, at around 1.6 ug per 15 ul.

Material: blood. This chain uses TRBV20-1 with TRBJ2-7, with TRBD1 identical over 11 bases. This sequence originates from a boy under 18 in good health. CDR3 amino acids: CSARHSGTGGYEQYF. The DNA of the CDR3 is TGCAGTGCTAGGCATTCCGGGACAGGGGGCTACGAGCAGTACTTC.